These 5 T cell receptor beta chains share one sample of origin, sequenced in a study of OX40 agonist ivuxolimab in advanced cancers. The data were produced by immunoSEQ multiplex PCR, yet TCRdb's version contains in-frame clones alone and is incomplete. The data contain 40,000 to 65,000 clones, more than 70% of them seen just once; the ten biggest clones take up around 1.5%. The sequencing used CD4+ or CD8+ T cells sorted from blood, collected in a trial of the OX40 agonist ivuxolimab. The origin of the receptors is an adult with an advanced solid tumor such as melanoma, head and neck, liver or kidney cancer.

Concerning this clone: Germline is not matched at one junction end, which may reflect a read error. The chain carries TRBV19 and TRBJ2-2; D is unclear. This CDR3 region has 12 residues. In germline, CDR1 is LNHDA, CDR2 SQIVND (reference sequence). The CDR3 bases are TGTGCCAGTAGTCTAGACACCGGGGAGCTGTTTTTT. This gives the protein CASSLDTGELFF.

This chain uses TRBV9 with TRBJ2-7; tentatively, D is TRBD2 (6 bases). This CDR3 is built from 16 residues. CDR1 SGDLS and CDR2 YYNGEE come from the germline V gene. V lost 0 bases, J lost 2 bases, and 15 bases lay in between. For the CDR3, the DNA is TGTGCCAGCAGCGTAGGGGGCTCAGCGGGTACCTACGAGCAGTACTTC. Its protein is CASSVGGSAGTYEQYF.

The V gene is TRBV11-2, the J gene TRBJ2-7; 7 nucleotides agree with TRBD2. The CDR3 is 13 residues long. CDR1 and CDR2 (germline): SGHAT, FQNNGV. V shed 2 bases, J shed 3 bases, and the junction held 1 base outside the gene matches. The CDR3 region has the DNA TGTGCCAGCAGCTTAAGCGGGGACTACGAGCAGTACTTC. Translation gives CASSLSGDYEQYF.

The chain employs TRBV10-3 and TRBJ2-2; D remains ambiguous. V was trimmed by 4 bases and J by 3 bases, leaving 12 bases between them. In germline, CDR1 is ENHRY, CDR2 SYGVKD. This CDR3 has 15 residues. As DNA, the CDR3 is TGTGCCATCAGTGGGGGATACGGCTACACCGGGGAGCTGTTTTTT. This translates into CAISGGYGYTGELFF.

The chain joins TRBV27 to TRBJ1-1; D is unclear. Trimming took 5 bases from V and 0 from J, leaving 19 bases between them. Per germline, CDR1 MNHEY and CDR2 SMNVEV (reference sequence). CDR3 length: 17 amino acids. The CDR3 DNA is TGTGCCAGCAGTAGGAGGCGCACGGGTTTAATGAACACTGAAGCTTTCTTT. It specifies CASSRRRTGLMNTEAFF.